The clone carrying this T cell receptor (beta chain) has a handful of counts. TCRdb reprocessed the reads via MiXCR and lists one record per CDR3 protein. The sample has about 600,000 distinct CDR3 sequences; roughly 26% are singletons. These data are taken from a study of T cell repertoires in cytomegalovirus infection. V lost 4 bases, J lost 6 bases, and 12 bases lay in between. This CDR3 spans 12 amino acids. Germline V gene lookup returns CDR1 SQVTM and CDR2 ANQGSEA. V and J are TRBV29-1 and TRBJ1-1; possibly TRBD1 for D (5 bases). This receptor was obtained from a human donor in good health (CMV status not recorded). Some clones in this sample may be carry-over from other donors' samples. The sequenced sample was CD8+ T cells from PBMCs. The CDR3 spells CSVGEGLAEAFF. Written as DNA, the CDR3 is TGCAGCGTTGGTGAGGGGCTCGCTGAAGCTTTCTTT.